Following are 20 T cell receptor beta chains from one sample sequenced in a study of blood T cells in healthy people across ages (dated by TCRdb to between 2014 and 2017). Receptor libraries were prepared by 5' RACE. The instrument was an Illumina HiSeq 2500. A second PCR of roughly 7 to 12 cycles was run with a J-beta primer mix and a sample-barcoded 5' primer. Clones were called with MiXCR by TCRdb after fastp trimmed the public reads at Q25, and only in-frame beta chains were retained. Each CDR3 protein appears once, grouped with its most common genes and DNA. The sample includes 1.5 million to 2 million distinct CDR3 sequences, with about 35% observed a single time. Together, the top ten hold around 10% of the sample. The specimen sequenced was blood. Every receptor here comes from a woman aged 25-40 years in good health.

The genes are TRBV27 and TRBJ1-5; 7 bases agree with TRBD1. CDR1 and CDR2 from the germline V gene are MNHEY and SMNVEV (reference sequence). This CDR3 region has 15 residues. V dropped 4 bases and J dropped 7; count of bases not matched to a gene: 10. The CDR3 loop reads CASSSLQGIGQPQHF. Written as DNA, the CDR3 is TGTGCCAGCAGTTCCTTACAGGGGATCGGACAGCCCCAGCATTTT.

This clonotype was detected many times. The CDR3 nucleotides read TGTGCCAGCAGCCCGCTCCTAGCGGGGAGCTCCTACGAGCAGTACTTC. Protein: CASSPLLAGSSYEQYF. V is TRBV6-2 or TRBV6-3 and J is TRBJ2-7; 9 bases fit TRBD2. Trimming removed 6 bases from V and 0 bases from J; junction bases left unmatched: 9. Germline CDR1 and CDR2: MNHEY and SVGEGT. The CDR3 runs to 16 residues.

The chain combines TRBV7-9 with TRBJ2-5; D not resolved. The J call may not be correct, given that the DNA end is closer to TRBJ2-7. The CDR3 sequence is 12 residues long. Per germline, CDR1 SEHNR and CDR2 FQNEAQ (reference sequence). CDR3 bases: TGTGCCAGCAGCTATCCCTCTACCGAGCAGTACTTC. It translates to CASSYPSTEQYF.

The chain carries TRBV28 and TRBJ1-2, with 9 bases lining up with TRBD1. The CDR3 covers 12 residues. V was clipped by 11 bases and J by 7 bases; unmatched bases: 8. CDR1 MDHEN and CDR2 SYDVKM come from the germline V gene. The CDR3 DNA reads TGTGCCTGCCGGGACAGGGTATCTGGCTACACCTTC. Encoded protein: CACRDRVSGYTF.

Many counts were recorded for this clonotype. This chain uses TRBV20-1 with TRBJ2-3, with TRBD2 matching 8 bases. CDR1 is DFQATT and CDR2 is SNEGSKA in the germline V gene (reference sequence). The CDR3 totals 15 residues. The trim removed 1 base at V and 4 bases at J, leaving 7 bases unmatched. In nucleotides, the CDR3 is TGCAGTGCTAGAGTACCGGGGACTAGTGCAGATACGCAGTATTTT. Translating it yields CSARVPGTSADTQYF.

In its sample, this clonotype was seen a few times. Here the CDR3 DNA reads TGTGCCAGCCGCACAGCGTCTGGACAGCCCCAGCATTTT. Amino acid sequence: CASRTASGQPQHF. The chain recombines TRBV27 with TRBJ1-5; D gene uncertain. This CDR3 comprises 13 residues. The V and J ends lost 8 bases and 7 bases respectively, with 15 bases between them. Germline V CDR1 and CDR2: MNHEY, SMNVEV (reference sequence).

The rearrangement joins TRBV9 to TRBJ2-3; 7 bases align to TRBD2. After removal of 0 bases from V and 6 bases from J, the junction contained 7 bases not matched to a gene. The V gene's germline CDR1 is SGDLS and CDR2 YYNGEE. CDR3 length: 15 residues. The CDR3 protein is CASSVENQGGDTQYF. DNA for the CDR3: TGTGCCAGCAGCGTAGAGAATCAGGGAGGGGATACGCAGTATTTT.

J is TRBJ1-2 and V is TRBV4-1; no firm D call. The CDR3 spans 14 residues. V shed 4 bases and J shed 4 bases, with 13 bases lying between them. The germline V gene has CDR1 MGHRA and CDR2 YSYEKL. The CDR3 loop reads CASSPDPTIYGYTF. The CDR3, as DNA: TGCGCCAGCAGCCCAGATCCAACTATCTATGGCTACACCTTC.

A note on this clonotype: This could be a read error, since a much larger clone is one nucleotide away. The rearrangement uses TRBV12-3 or TRBV12-4 and TRBJ2-3; no reliable D call. This CDR3 spans 13 amino acids. CDR3 DNA: TGTGCCAGCAGCAAATTTCGGGCAGATGCGCAGTATTTT. Its protein is CASSKFRADAQYF.

This chain links TRBV7-9 with TRBJ2-3; D is unclear. With 2 bases removed from V and 2 bases from J, the gap between germline ends came to 11 bases. In germline, CDR1 is SEHNR, CDR2 FQNEAQ (reference sequence). The CDR3 totals 15 residues. CDR3 sequence (DNA): TGTGCCAGCAGCTTAACGACGGCGCACACAGATACGCAGTATTTT. Translating it yields CASSLTTAHTDTQYF.

This chain links TRBV10-1 with TRBJ2-7; maybe TRBD2 (6 bases). V was cut by 4 bases and J by 2 bases, with 9 bases left in between. Germline V CDR1 and CDR2: WNHNN, SYGVQD (reference sequence). CDR3 length equals 13 residues. In DNA form, the CDR3 reads TGCGCCAGCAGTGGCGGGGCGCCCTACGAGCAGTACTTC. Protein: CASSGGAPYEQYF.

The sample holds a few counts of this clonotype. V gene TRBV5-1 combines with J gene TRBJ2-1; 7 positions agree with TRBD2. V gave up 3 bases and J gave up 6 bases; unmatched junction bases: 15. Germline V lookup: CDR1 SGHRS, CDR2 YFSETQ. This CDR3 region has 17 residues. CDR3 sequence reads: CASSSLPTSSFGNEQFF. CDR3 in DNA: TGCGCCAGCAGCTCACTCCCGACTAGCAGCTTTGGCAATGAGCAGTTCTTC.

This clonotype appeared many times. V and J are TRBV20-1 and TRBJ2-1; 10 bases align to TRBD2. This CDR3 spans 14 amino acids. V shed 2 bases, J shed 7 bases, and the junction held 5 bases outside the gene matches. In germline, CDR1 is DFQATT, CDR2 SNEGSKA (reference sequence). The CDR3 nucleotides read TGCAGTGCTAGATCGCCTAGCGGGAGTAATGAGCAGTTCTTC. It translates to CSARSPSGSNEQFF.

In this sample, this clonotype turned up a few times. This sequence joins TRBV5-6 and TRBJ2-5, with 10 positions matching TRBD1. V was pared by 0 bases and J by 5 bases, with 4 bases of the junction left unmatched. Germline-derived CDR1 and CDR2 are SGHDT and YYEEEE. This CDR3 region has 15 residues. CDR3 coding DNA: TGTGCCAGCAGCTTGGGGGACAGGGGCTGGGAGACCCAGTACTTC. Translation: CASSLGDRGWETQYF.

This chain connects TRBV27 to TRBJ2-1; D is perhaps TRBD1 or TRBD2 (5 bases each). CDR1 and CDR2 from the germline V gene are MNHEY and SMNVEV (reference sequence). The CDR3 length is 19 residues. Trimming cost V 8 bases and J 6 bases, with 32 bases left between them. The CDR3 DNA follows: TGTGCCAGCGGACTCCCGAGGCCTTGGGGACCCAATGTACCCAATGAGCAGTTCTTC. This translates into CASGLPRPWGPNVPNEQFF.

The chain combines TRBV18 with TRBJ1-1, with 9 bases matching TRBD1. The CDR3 is 16 amino acids. Trimming cost V 4 bases and J 2 bases; bases outside gene matches: 8. The germline V gene has CDR1 KGHSH and CDR2 LQKENI. The CDR3 DNA reads as TGTGCCAGCTCACGCCTTGACAGGGGGAAAAACACTGAAGCTTTCTTT. This encodes CASSRLDRGKNTEAFF.

The J gene is TRBJ1-2, the V gene TRBV7-2, with unresolved D. V was shortened by 1 base and J by 4 bases, with 10 bases between the two germline ends. The germline CDR1 and CDR2 sequences are SGHTA and FQGNSA. The CDR3 runs 14 residues. The CDR3 protein is CASSLEGVSYGYTF. The CDR3 DNA is TGTGCCAGCAGCTTAGAGGGAGTGAGCTATGGCTACACCTTC.

This clonotype occurred many times. The chain is built from TRBV27 and TRBJ2-7; possibly TRBD1 for D (5 bases). Trimming took 0 bases from V and 2 from J, leaving 11 bases between them. The length of the CDR3 is 15 residues. Germline CDR1 reads MNHEY; CDR2 reads SMNVEV (reference sequence). CDR3 DNA: TGTGCCAGCAGTTTATCGTCAGGGCCTACCTACGAGCAGTACTTC. Translation gives CASSLSSGPTYEQYF.

This clonotype turned up a few times. The chain couples TRBV6-5 to TRBJ2-7; D assignment may be TRBD1 or TRBD2 (5 bases each). The CDR3 runs to 16 residues. The germline gives CDR1 MNHEY, CDR2 SVGAGI. The V and J ends lost 0 bases and 4 bases respectively, with 16 bases between them. Here the CDR3 reads CASSYSRAGKAYEQYF. In DNA form, the CDR3 reads TGTGCCAGCAGTTACTCGCGGGCAGGGAAGGCGTACGAGCAGTACTTC.

The chain couples TRBV28 to TRBJ1-2, with 9 positions matching TRBD1. Germline CDR1 and CDR2: MDHEN and SYDVKM. This CDR3 has 15 amino acids. J was trimmed by 2 bases and V by 6 bases; bases with no gene match: 7. The CDR3, as DNA: TGTGCCAGCAGATATATTACAGGGGGCAACTATGGCTACACCTTC. It encodes CASRYITGGNYGYTF.